Below are 2 T cell receptor beta chains sequenced from a single sample in a study of blood T cell repertoires in COVID-19. The repertoire was sequenced with immunoSEQ multiplex PCR; TCRdb's copy has only in-frame clones and lacks some. Seen here are about 490,000 clones, roughly 85% observed once, and the top ten hold approximately 3%. Sequencing used peripheral blood. These receptors all stem from a human donor in a cohort sampled during active COVID-19.

V gene TRBV7-3 combines with J gene TRBJ2-7; TRBD2 matches at 9 bases. The CDR3 covers 14 residues. Germline V lookup: CDR1 SGHTA, CDR2 FQGTGA. V dropped 2 bases and J dropped 2; count of bases not matched to a gene: 1. CDR3 region: CASSLLAGTYEQYF. The CDR3 DNA reads TGTGCCAGCAGCTTACTAGCGGGAACCTACGAGCAGTACTTC.

This sequence joins TRBV29-1 and TRBJ2-5; D perhaps matches TRBD1 (6 bases). The V and J ends lost 4 bases and 5 bases respectively, with 17 bases between them. CDR1 SQVTM and CDR2 ANQGSEA come from the germline V gene. The CDR3 contains 14 residues. The CDR3 DNA sequence: TGCAGCGTTGGGTCCTGGGGGCGCCAGGAGACCCAGTACTTC. Translation gives CSVGSWGRQETQYF.